This T cell receptor (beta chain) was profiled in a study of blood T cell repertoires in COVID-19. Per the original methods: Reference gene primer amplification gave estimated nucleated cell counts. TCRdb's copy holds only in-frame clones and misses some; the assay was immunoSEQ multiplex PCR. Clone size and the V and J calls come from that table; the DNA yielded D and trimming. The sample holds 350,000 to 450,000 clones; about 88% are singletons and the top ten take 1.4% to 1.5%. Adults between roughly 18 and 95 years of age took part from 20 to 25 US areas. Participants reported their clinical history, and cohort assignment relied on those reports. Exposed enrollees encountered a COVID-19 case at some point within 2 weeks before study entry. The germline gives CDR1 SGHAT, CDR2 FQNNGV. The CDR3 length is 14 residues. The V gene end was trimmed by 8 bases and the J gene end by 0 bases; junction bases not matched to a gene: 1.

The sequenced sample consisted of PBMCs or T cells enriched from blood (not recorded which). This TCR was sampled from a woman younger than 30 who had been exposed to COVID-19. This chain uses TRBV11-2 with TRBJ2-6; 7 nucleotides agree with TRBD2. The CDR3, as DNA: TGTGCCAGCCGCGGGAGCTCTGGGGCCAACGTCCTGACTTTC. Translated: CASRGSSGANVLTF.